These T cell receptor beta chains were read from a single sample in a study of CD8 T cells in Susac syndrome. TCRdb fed the immunoSEQ multiplex PCR reads into MiXCR, producing one record per CDR3 protein. The sample consists of approximately 270,000 distinct CDR3 sequences, around 93% of them appearing once. Sequenced sample: CD4+ T cells from PBMCs. These receptors all come from a human donor with multiple sclerosis. CDR3s include the opening cysteine and the closing phenylalanine or tryptophan. The order of the fields is V gene, J gene, clone size, D gene, CDR3 protein, CDR3 DNA. D genes are given only for firm matches. Not every row has a clone size; where given, it reads once, few, many or a size class.

v_call: TRBV20-1; j_call: TRBJ1-2; clone_size: few; d_call: TRBD1; cdr3_aa: CSAFTGTGTNYGYTF; cdr3_nt: TGCAGTGCTTTTACCGGGACAGGGACTAACTATGGCTACACCTTC
v_call: TRBV5-4; j_call: TRBJ1-1; clone_size: NA; d_call: NA; cdr3_aa: CASSSRVGAVTEAFF; cdr3_nt: TGTGCCAGCAGCTCACGGGTTGGGGCGGTAACTGAAGCTTTCTTT
v_call: TRBV24-1; j_call: TRBJ1-1; clone_size: NA; d_call: TRBD1; cdr3_aa: CATKREGQGRMSMNTEAFF; cdr3_nt: TGTGCCACGAAGCGCGAGGGACAGGGTAGAATGTCGATGAACACTGAAGCTTTCTTT
v_call: TRBV24-1; j_call: TRBJ2-3; clone_size: NA; d_call: TRBD1; cdr3_aa: CATSESTGGRADTQYF; cdr3_nt: TGTGCCACCAGTGAATCGACAGGGGGGAGAGCAGATACGCAGTATTTT
v_call: TRBV20-1; j_call: TRBJ2-7; clone_size: NA; d_call: TRBD1; cdr3_aa: CSADRGSQHEQYF; cdr3_nt: TGCAGTGCGGACAGGGGTTCGCAGCACGAGCAGTACTTC
v_call: TRBV29-1; j_call: TRBJ1-5; clone_size: NA; d_call: NA; cdr3_aa: CSVASGGASNQPQHF; cdr3_nt: TGCAGCGTTGCCAGCGGGGGCGCCTCCAATCAGCCCCAGCATTTT
v_call: TRBV12-3/TRBV12-4; j_call: TRBJ2-1; clone_size: NA; d_call: NA; cdr3_aa: CASGIRGTVLNEQFF; cdr3_nt: TGTGCCAGCGGAATCCGGGGGACTGTTCTCAATGAGCAGTTCTTC
v_call: TRBV29-1; j_call: TRBJ2-3; clone_size: NA; d_call: TRBD1; cdr3_aa: CSVEGTGADTQYF; cdr3_nt: TGCAGCGTTGAAGGTACAGGGGCAGATACGCAGTATTTT
v_call: TRBV7-2; j_call: TRBJ1-2; clone_size: NA; d_call: NA; cdr3_aa: CASSLLSRGYTF; cdr3_nt: TGTGCCAGCAGCTTATTATCACGTGGCTACACCTTC
v_call: TRBV18; j_call: TRBJ2-3; clone_size: NA; d_call: NA; cdr3_aa: CASSPVEVDTQYF; cdr3_nt: TGTGCCAGCTCACCCGTCGAGGTAGATACGCAGTATTTT
v_call: TRBV7-3; j_call: TRBJ2-5; clone_size: NA; d_call: NA; cdr3_aa: CASSLMGSAETQYF; cdr3_nt: TGTGCCAGCAGCTTAATGGGCTCGGCGGAGACCCAGTACTTC
v_call: TRBV11-2; j_call: TRBJ1-4; clone_size: NA; d_call: NA; cdr3_aa: CASSLDRIAANEKLFF; cdr3_nt: TGTGCCAGCAGCCTGGACCGTATCGCCGCTAATGAAAAACTGTTTTTT
v_call: TRBV6-4; j_call: TRBJ2-2; clone_size: once; d_call: NA; cdr3_aa: CASSLEGGGTGELFF; cdr3_nt: TGTGCCAGCAGCCTAGAAGGAGGGGGCACCGGGGAGCTGTTTTTT
v_call: TRBV5-1; j_call: TRBJ2-5; clone_size: NA; d_call: NA; cdr3_aa: CASRPSFATANTETQYF; cdr3_nt: TGCGCCAGCCGCCCGTCCTTTGCGACAGCCAATACCGAGACCCAGTACTTC
v_call: TRBV3-1; j_call: TRBJ1-2; clone_size: NA; d_call: NA; cdr3_aa: CASSQLDSGYGYTF; cdr3_nt: TGTGCCAGCAGCCAATTGGACAGCGGCTATGGCTACACCTTC
v_call: TRBV4-1; j_call: TRBJ2-6; clone_size: NA; d_call: NA; cdr3_aa: CASSQDRGAVRGTGANVLTF; cdr3_nt: TGCGCCAGCAGCCAAGATCGGGGAGCTGTCCGGGGTACTGGGGCCAACGTCCTGACTTTC
v_call: TRBV7-9; j_call: TRBJ1-2; clone_size: NA; d_call: TRBD1; cdr3_aa: CASSLARTGSGYTF; cdr3_nt: TGTGCCAGCAGCTTAGCAAGGACAGGCAGTGGCTACACCTTC
v_call: TRBV5-6; j_call: TRBJ1-5; clone_size: once; d_call: TRBD1; cdr3_aa: CASSRSDREQGQPQHF; cdr3_nt: TGTGCCAGCAGCCGTTCTGACAGGGAGCAAGGTCAGCCCCAGCATTTT
v_call: TRBV4-1; j_call: TRBJ2-3; clone_size: NA; d_call: NA; cdr3_aa: CASSQQPGVTQYF; cdr3_nt: TGCGCCAGCAGCCAGCAACCCGGTGTTACGCAGTATTTT
v_call: TRBV11-2; j_call: TRBJ2-5; clone_size: NA; d_call: TRBD2; cdr3_aa: CASSSGLAVETQYF; cdr3_nt: TGTGCCAGCAGCTCGGGACTAGCGGTAGAGACCCAGTACTTC
v_call: TRBV7-6; j_call: TRBJ1-2; clone_size: NA; d_call: TRBD1; cdr3_aa: CASSGGTGEGYTF; cdr3_nt: TGTGCCAGCAGCGGAGGGACAGGCGAAGGCTACACCTTC
v_call: TRBV7-9; j_call: TRBJ1-4; clone_size: NA; d_call: NA; cdr3_aa: CASTPGRAVNEKLFF; cdr3_nt: TGTGCCAGCACCCCTGGGAGGGCGGTTAATGAAAAACTGTTTTTT
v_call: TRBV10-3; j_call: TRBJ2-2; clone_size: once; d_call: NA; cdr3_aa: CAVAGSRAGELFF; cdr3_nt: TGTGCCGTCGCCGGTAGCCGGGCCGGGGAGCTGTTTTTT
v_call: TRBV12-3/TRBV12-4; j_call: TRBJ1-6; clone_size: NA; d_call: NA; cdr3_aa: CASTVGGPLHF; cdr3_nt: TGTGCCAGCACCGTCGGGGGACCCCTCCACTTT
v_call: TRBV11-2; j_call: TRBJ2-5; clone_size: NA; d_call: TRBD1; cdr3_aa: CASSPRQGWLETQYF; cdr3_nt: TGTGCCAGCAGCCCTAGACAGGGTTGGTTGGAGACCCAGTACTTC
v_call: TRBV7-3; j_call: TRBJ2-3; clone_size: NA; d_call: NA; cdr3_aa: CASSLRPISSDTQYF; cdr3_nt: TGTGCCAGCAGCTTAAGGCCGATTTCCTCAGATACGCAGTATTTT
v_call: TRBV5-1; j_call: TRBJ1-2; clone_size: NA; d_call: NA; cdr3_aa: CASSLEVGGADGYTF; cdr3_nt: TGCGCCAGCAGCTTGGAAGTTGGAGGGGCGGATGGCTACACCTTC
v_call: TRBV20-1; j_call: TRBJ2-7; clone_size: NA; d_call: TRBD2; cdr3_aa: CSASDPSGGYEQYF; cdr3_nt: TGCAGTGCCAGTGATCCTAGCGGGGGCTACGAGCAGTACTTC
v_call: TRBV12-3/TRBV12-4; j_call: TRBJ2-3; clone_size: NA; d_call: TRBD2; cdr3_aa: CASSPLAGGVDTQYF; cdr3_nt: TGTGCCAGCAGTCCACTAGCGGGAGGAGTAGATACGCAGTATTTT
v_call: TRBV6-2/TRBV6-3; j_call: TRBJ2-4; clone_size: once; d_call: NA; cdr3_aa: CASSYFSGNIQYF; cdr3_nt: TGTGCCAGCAGTTACTTTTCCGGGAACATTCAGTACTTC
v_call: TRBV6-1; j_call: TRBJ1-2; clone_size: NA; d_call: NA; cdr3_aa: CASSEWGGTVF; cdr3_nt: TGTGCCAGCAGTGAATGGGGGGGTACCGTCTTC
v_call: TRBV27; j_call: TRBJ2-7; clone_size: NA; d_call: TRBD1; cdr3_aa: CASGGTGYNTPEQYF; cdr3_nt: TGTGCCAGCGGGGGGACAGGATATAATACACCCGAGCAGTACTTC
v_call: TRBV4-1; j_call: TRBJ1-1; clone_size: NA; d_call: TRBD1; cdr3_aa: CASSQDGDSPRLWAFF; cdr3_nt: TGCGCCAGCAGCCAAGATGGGGACAGCCCTCGATTATGGGCTTTCTTT
v_call: TRBV4-2; j_call: TRBJ2-4; clone_size: NA; d_call: TRBD2; cdr3_aa: CASSPTSGLAGGQNIQYF; cdr3_nt: TGTGCCAGCAGCCCGACCTCGGGACTAGCGGGAGGTCAAAACATTCAGTACTTC
v_call: TRBV6-1; j_call: TRBJ1-4; clone_size: NA; d_call: NA; cdr3_aa: CASSEMPQGAGEKLFF; cdr3_nt: TGTGCCAGCAGTGAAATGCCCCAAGGGGCCGGCGAAAAACTGTTTTTT
v_call: TRBV5-1; j_call: TRBJ2-5; clone_size: NA; d_call: TRBD2; cdr3_aa: CASSTGLAGGDQETQYF; cdr3_nt: TGCGCCAGCAGCACGGGACTAGCGGGAGGAGATCAAGAGACCCAGTACTTC
v_call: TRBV7-2; j_call: TRBJ1-6; clone_size: NA; d_call: TRBD1; cdr3_aa: CASSLHRGFNSPLHF; cdr3_nt: TGTGCCAGCAGCCTACACAGGGGGTTTAATTCACCCCTCCACTTT
v_call: TRBV7-3; j_call: TRBJ2-5; clone_size: NA; d_call: TRBD1; cdr3_aa: CASSFGAGGTLVKETQYF; cdr3_nt: TGTGCCAGCAGCTTTGGGGCAGGGGGCACCCTGGTCAAAGAGACCCAGTACTTC
v_call: TRBV15; j_call: TRBJ2-7; clone_size: NA; d_call: TRBD2; cdr3_aa: CATAERGSFGEQYF; cdr3_nt: TGTGCCACCGCCGAGCGGGGCTCCTTCGGCGAGCAGTACTTC
v_call: TRBV27; j_call: TRBJ1-2; clone_size: NA; d_call: TRBD1; cdr3_aa: CASSTPGQGYGYTF; cdr3_nt: TGTGCCAGCAGTACTCCGGGACAGGGGTATGGCTACACCTTC
v_call: TRBV7-2; j_call: TRBJ1-2; clone_size: NA; d_call: TRBD1; cdr3_aa: CASSLGGGGSNYGYTF; cdr3_nt: TGTGCCAGCAGCCTCGGAGGGGGCGGATCTAACTATGGCTACACCTTC
v_call: TRBV10-3; j_call: TRBJ1-5; clone_size: NA; d_call: NA; cdr3_aa: CAISEEGDYQPQHF; cdr3_nt: TGTGCCATCAGTGAGGAGGGGGATTATCAGCCCCAGCATTTT
v_call: TRBV12-3/TRBV12-4; j_call: TRBJ2-7; clone_size: NA; d_call: NA; cdr3_aa: CASRGPTTYEQYF; cdr3_nt: TGTGCCAGCAGAGGCCCGACCACCTACGAGCAGTACTTC
v_call: TRBV5-4; j_call: TRBJ2-1; clone_size: NA; d_call: NA; cdr3_aa: CASSTARITNEQFF; cdr3_nt: TGTGCCAGCAGTACGGCGCGGATCACCAATGAGCAGTTCTTC
v_call: TRBV30; j_call: TRBJ1-1; clone_size: NA; d_call: TRBD1; cdr3_aa: CAWSLGTGSPAFF; cdr3_nt: TGTGCCTGGAGTCTGGGGACAGGGTCACCAGCTTTCTTT
v_call: TRBV25-1; j_call: TRBJ1-1; clone_size: NA; d_call: NA; cdr3_aa: CASGQGKAFF; cdr3_nt: TGTGCCTCAGGGCAGGGGAAAGCTTTCTTT
v_call: TRBV5-4; j_call: TRBJ2-1; clone_size: NA; d_call: TRBD2; cdr3_aa: CASSYLPGLSSYNEQFF; cdr3_nt: TGTGCCAGCAGCTATTTACCGGGACTAAGCTCCTACAATGAGCAGTTCTTC
v_call: TRBV20-1; j_call: TRBJ2-1; clone_size: once; d_call: NA; cdr3_aa: CSALDFEQFF; cdr3_nt: TGCAGTGCTTTGGACTTTGAGCAGTTCTTC
v_call: TRBV19; j_call: TRBJ2-1; clone_size: NA; d_call: TRBD2; cdr3_aa: CASNLLAGGLGNEQFF; cdr3_nt: TGTGCCAGTAACCTCCTAGCGGGAGGGCTGGGGAATGAGCAGTTCTTC
v_call: TRBV20-1; j_call: TRBJ1-2; clone_size: NA; d_call: NA; cdr3_aa: CSARVPGSPNYGYTF; cdr3_nt: TGCAGTGCTAGAGTTCCAGGGTCGCCCAACTATGGCTACACCTTC
v_call: TRBV23-1; j_call: TRBJ2-4; clone_size: NA; d_call: NA; cdr3_aa: CASSPPGPERGKNIQYF; cdr3_nt: TGCGCCAGCAGTCCCCCGGGGCCCGAAAGGGGCAAAAACATTCAGTACTTC
v_call: TRBV18; j_call: TRBJ2-5; clone_size: once; d_call: NA; cdr3_aa: CASSPIQVQETQYF; cdr3_nt: TGTGCCAGCTCACCAATCCAGGTTCAAGAGACCCAGTACTTC
v_call: TRBV6-5; j_call: TRBJ1-6; clone_size: once; d_call: NA; cdr3_aa: CASSYLGNSPLHF; cdr3_nt: TGTGCCAGCAGTTATTTAGGAAATTCACCCCTCCACTTT